The present T cell receptor beta chain was sequenced within a study of beta chain features in type 1 diabetes. The study's findings and limits: Patients and controls would share equally any PCR tilt toward shorter templates. Patients' naive, central memory and regulatory TCRB repertoires appeared more alike than those of healthy donors.

This clone has at least ten counts. Its antigen remains unknown. The investigators reverse transcribed all of the isolated RNA, so they sequenced expressed TCRB transcripts. Generated by immunoSEQ multiplex PCR, the TCRdb table keeps only in-frame clones and is missing some. The data hold 300,000 to 400,000 clones, with around 8% observed a single time. The V gene's germline CDR1 is LNHNV and CDR2 YYDKDF (reference sequence). Trimming cost V 0 bases and J 6 bases; bases outside gene matches: 5. There are 15 residues in the CDR3. V usage is TRBV15 and J usage is TRBJ2-4, with 7 bases fitting TRBD1. The source material was central memory CD4+ T cells from blood. This clonotype originated in a woman younger than 35 in good health. The CDR3 DNA is TGTGCCACCAGCAGAGATTCACAGGGGAGAAACATTCAGTACTTC. Encoded protein: CATSRDSQGRNIQYF.